A selection of T cell receptor beta chains follows, all from one sample in a study of CD8 T cells in Susac syndrome. One entry per CDR3 protein results from TCRdb running MiXCR on the immunoSEQ multiplex PCR reads. The sample consists of about 120,000 distinct CDR3 sequences, 85% to 95% of them appearing once. Sequences were obtained from CD4+ T cells from PBMCs. The receptors shown here come from a human donor with multiple sclerosis. Both conserved end residues are part of each CDR3. A D gene is named only where the DNA matches it firmly. Some rows have no size entry. The others give once, few or many, or a class for an expanded clone.

V	J	size	D	CDR3	DNA
TRBV20-1	TRBJ2-5	-	-	CSARVSGQETQYF	TGCAGTGCTAGAGTGTCCGGCCAAGAGACCCAGTACTTC
TRBV24-1	TRBJ2-2	-	-	CATSDFPGELFF	TGTGCCACCAGTGATTTCCCCGGGGAGCTGTTTTTT
TRBV20-1	TRBJ1-3	-	-	CSARDLQSGNTIYF	TGCAGTGCTAGAGATCTTCAATCTGGAAACACCATATATTTT
TRBV2	TRBJ1-1	-	-	CASIPGNWAEAFF	TGTGCCAGCATCCCGGGAAATTGGGCTGAAGCTTTCTTT
TRBV23-1	TRBJ2-2	-	-	CASSSTLGGSKGTGELFF	TGCGCCAGCAGCTCGACCTTAGGGGGGTCAAAGGGCACCGGGGAGCTGTTTTTT
TRBV25-1	TRBJ1-2	-	TRBD1	CASGLSGQGAGGYTF	TGTGCCAGCGGTCTTTCTGGACAGGGGGCCGGTGGCTACACCTTC
TRBV29-1	TRBJ2-7	-	TRBD1	CSVERGTGADEQYF	TGCAGCGTTGAAAGAGGGACAGGGGCGGACGAGCAGTACTTC
TRBV21-1	TRBJ2-2	-	-	CASSKVIGAGELFF	TGTGCCAGCAGCAAAGTAATAGGGGCCGGGGAGCTGTTTTTT
TRBV20-1	TRBJ1-2	-	-	CSARGSVSQGVDGYTF	TGCAGTGCTAGAGGTTCCGTATCACAGGGAGTGGATGGCTACACCTTC
TRBV19	TRBJ2-1	-	-	CASSIEGHYEQFF	TGTGCCAGTAGTATTGAAGGGCACTATGAGCAGTTCTTC
TRBV7-2	TRBJ2-1	-	-	CASSLSGGLYNEQFF	TGTGCCAGCAGCCTCTCCGGGGGACTGTACAATGAGCAGTTCTTC
TRBV7-2	TRBJ2-3	once	-	CASSLKSGRSTDTQYF	TGTGCCAGCAGCTTAAAAAGCGGGCGGTCCACAGATACGCAGTATTTT
TRBV3-1	TRBJ2-3	-	-	CASSQQPGPSTDTQYF	TGTGCCAGCAGCCAGCAGCCGGGACCAAGCACAGATACGCAGTATTTT
TRBV30	TRBJ2-6	-	-	CAWSGGSVGANVLTF	TGTGCCTGGAGTGGGGGCTCCGTCGGGGCCAACGTCCTGACTTTC
TRBV19	TRBJ2-1	-	-	CASRVGPRDEQFF	TGTGCCAGTCGGGTAGGCCCAAGGGATGAGCAGTTCTTC
TRBV19	TRBJ1-6	-	TRBD1	CASSIGQVTNSPLHF	TGTGCCAGTAGTATCGGACAGGTGACTAATTCACCCCTCCACTTT
TRBV6-1	TRBJ1-6	-	-	CASSEAEWAGGYNSPLHF	TGTGCCAGCAGTGAAGCGGAATGGGCAGGCGGCTATAATTCACCCCTCCACTTT
TRBV6-1	TRBJ2-5	-	-	CASSPGTLETQYF	TGTGCCAGCAGTCCCGGGACATTAGAGACCCAGTACTTC
TRBV2	TRBJ1-1	-	-	CASSLQRRGTEAFF	TGTGCCAGCAGTTTACAAAGACGGGGCACTGAAGCTTTCTTT
TRBV20-1	TRBJ1-5	-	-	CSARAGSWARSNQPQHF	TGCAGTGCTAGAGCCGGGTCTTGGGCTAGAAGCAATCAGCCCCAGCATTTT
TRBV28	TRBJ1-1	-	TRBD1	CASSLLSDRDTEAFF	TGTGCCAGCAGTTTACTTTCGGACAGGGACACTGAAGCTTTCTTT
TRBV5-6	TRBJ1-2	-	-	CASSKTETYGYTF	TGTGCCAGCAGCAAGACGGAAACTTATGGCTACACCTTC
TRBV19	TRBJ1-3	-	-	CASSILRAGNTIYF	TGTGCCAGTAGTATACTCAGGGCCGGAAACACCATATATTTT
TRBV18	TRBJ2-7	few	TRBD1	CASSPPGTVYEQYF	TGTGCCAGCTCACCCCCCGGGACAGTCTACGAGCAGTACTTC
TRBV7-2	TRBJ2-7	-	TRBD1	CASSLGGTGTYEQYF	TGTGCCAGCAGCTTAGGAGGGACAGGGACCTACGAGCAGTACTTC
TRBV5-4	TRBJ2-5	-	-	CASSWGTGGETQYF	TGTGCCAGCAGCTGGGGTACGGGGGGCGAGACCCAGTACTTC
TRBV2	TRBJ1-4	-	TRBD1	CASTGQGITNEKLFF	TGTGCCAGCACGGGACAGGGGATAACTAATGAAAAACTGTTTTTT
TRBV5-1	TRBJ2-1	-	TRBD2	CASSLGLAGGGNEQFF	TGCGCCAGCAGCTTGGGACTAGCGGGGGGAGGGAATGAGCAGTTCTTC
TRBV14	TRBJ2-7	-	-	CASSQGPGPLDYEQYF	TGTGCCAGCAGCCAAGGACCGGGGCCCCTTGACTACGAGCAGTACTTC
TRBV28	TRBJ2-3	-	TRBD2	CASYPSGGTDTQYF	TGTGCCAGCTACCCTAGCGGGGGGACAGATACGCAGTATTTT
TRBV2	TRBJ2-3	-	-	CASLRDTDTQYF	TGTGCCAGCCTCAGGGACACAGATACGCAGTATTTT
TRBV5-1	TRBJ2-4	-	-	CASSLFQADQVAQYF	TGCGCCAGCAGCTTGTTTCAGGCCGATCAAGTGGCTCAGTACTTC
TRBV11-2	TRBJ1-5	few	-	CASSLDSNQPQHF	TGTGCCAGCAGCTTAGATAGCAATCAGCCCCAGCATTTT
TRBV12-3/TRBV12-4	TRBJ1-2	-	-	CASRAQTVGGYTF	TGTGCCAGCCGGGCCCAAACGGTGGGTGGCTACACCTTC
TRBV5-1	TRBJ2-5	few	-	CASSSNGETQYF	TGCGCCAGCAGCTCCAACGGAGAGACCCAGTACTTC
TRBV15	TRBJ1-1	-	TRBD1	CATSSLQGAVAFF	TGTGCCACCAGCAGTCTACAGGGGGCGGTGGCTTTCTTT
TRBV5-1	TRBJ2-5	-	TRBD2	CASSSTSGGETQYF	TGCGCCAGCAGCTCCACTAGCGGGGGGGAGACCCAGTACTTC